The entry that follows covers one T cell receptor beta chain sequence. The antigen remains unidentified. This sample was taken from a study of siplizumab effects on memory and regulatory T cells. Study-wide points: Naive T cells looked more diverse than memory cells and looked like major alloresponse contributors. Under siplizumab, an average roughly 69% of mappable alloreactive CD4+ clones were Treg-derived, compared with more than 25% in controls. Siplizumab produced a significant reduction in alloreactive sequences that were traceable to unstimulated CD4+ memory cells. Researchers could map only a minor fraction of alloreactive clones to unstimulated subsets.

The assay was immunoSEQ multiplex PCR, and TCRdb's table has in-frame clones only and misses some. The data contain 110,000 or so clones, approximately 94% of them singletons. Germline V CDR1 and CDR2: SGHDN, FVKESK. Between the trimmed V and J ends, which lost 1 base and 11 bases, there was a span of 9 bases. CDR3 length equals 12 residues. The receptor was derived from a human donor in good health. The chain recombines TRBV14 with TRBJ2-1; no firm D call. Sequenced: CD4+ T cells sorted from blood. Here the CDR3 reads CASSQVADQQFF. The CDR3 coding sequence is TGTGCCAGCAGCCAAGTGGCGGATCAGCAGTTCTTC.